This TCR beta chain was found in a study of T-cell memory formation after mild COVID-19. Study overall: TCR clusters were mostly confined to one donor each.

This clonotype was seen more than once but under ten times. Its target is unknown. TCRdb ran MiXCR on the 5' RACE reads and lists one entry per CDR3 protein. The sample shows fewer than 200,000 distinct CDR3 sequences, 15% to 20% of them seen only once. Findings and caveats of the study: Clones contracting day 15 to 85 were balanced CD4/CD8; later expanders leaned CD4+. SARS-CoV-2 specificity of second-wave clones peaking day 37 was unconfirmed.

The V end lost 4 bases, the J end lost 1 base, and 10 bases lay between the germline ends. Germline CDR1 reads MGHRA; CDR2 reads YSYEKL. This CDR3 has 14 residues. The rearrangement uses TRBV4-1 and TRBJ1-1; D is unresolved. The sequence was collected from a man between 18 and 29 years old who had mild COVID-19 (a few samples of this study predate the infection). Cell type and time point are not known. The sample was PBMCs or a T cell subset sorted from them (not recorded which). The DNA of the CDR3 is TGCGCCAGCAGCCGGTATCCAACGAACACTGAAGCTTTCTTT. Translating it yields CASSRYPTNTEAFF.